This T cell receptor (beta chain) originates from a study of T-cell memory formation after mild COVID-19. The overall study: There were largely donor-specific TCR clusters.

V was trimmed by 0 bases and J by 2 bases, leaving 10 bases between them. The CDR3 consists of 15 residues. Per germline, CDR1 LNHNV and CDR2 YYDKDF (reference sequence). Whole-study findings and limits: Pre-infection memory already had some responding clones, implying cross-reactive memory joined. Clones that contracted clustered mainly in CM and EM if CD4+ and in EMRA if CD8+. Contracting clones, day 15 to 85, had balanced CD4/CD8, and later expanders favored CD4+.

TCRdb reprocessed the 5' RACE reads via MiXCR and lists one record per CDR3 protein. The data hold some 310,000 distinct CDR3 sequences, with 20% to 25% observed a single time. Concerning this clonotype itself: Its antigen remains unknown.

The sequenced material came from PBMCs or a T cell subset sorted from them (not recorded which). The gene calls are TRBV15 and TRBJ2-5, with D perhaps matching TRBD1 or TRBD2 (5 bases each). The sequence derives from a young man who had mild COVID-19 (a few samples of this study predate the infection). Cell type and time point are not known. CDR3 nucleotides: TGTGCCACCAGCAGAGATCGAGGGGCGCAAGAGACCCAGTACTTC. Amino acid sequence: CATSRDRGAQETQYF.